The present entry profiles one TCR beta chain with its context. The CDR3 length is 17 residues. V shed 3 bases and J 0 bases; nucleotides not matched to a gene: 4. The germline CDR1 and CDR2 sequences are MNHEY and SMNVEV (reference sequence). Original handling: The assay estimated nucleated cells by amplifying reference gene primers. Only in-frame clones appear in the TCRdb table, and some are missing; sequencing was by immunoSEQ multiplex PCR. V and J calls plus clone size are reproduced from that table; the DNA served to infer D and trimming. The sample lists 300,000 to 450,000 clones, around 90% seen once, with 3.9% in the top ten. The data stem from a study of blood T cell repertoires in COVID-19.

The chain has TRBV27 and TRBJ1-6; 8 bases align to TRBD1. This TCR was sampled from a woman aged 55-75 years with COVID-19, enrolled during active disease. Sequencing input: peripheral blood. The CDR3 spells CASSFRDRISYNSPLHF. The CDR3 DNA follows: TGTGCCAGCAGTTTTAGGGACAGGATCTCCTATAATTCACCCCTCCACTTT.